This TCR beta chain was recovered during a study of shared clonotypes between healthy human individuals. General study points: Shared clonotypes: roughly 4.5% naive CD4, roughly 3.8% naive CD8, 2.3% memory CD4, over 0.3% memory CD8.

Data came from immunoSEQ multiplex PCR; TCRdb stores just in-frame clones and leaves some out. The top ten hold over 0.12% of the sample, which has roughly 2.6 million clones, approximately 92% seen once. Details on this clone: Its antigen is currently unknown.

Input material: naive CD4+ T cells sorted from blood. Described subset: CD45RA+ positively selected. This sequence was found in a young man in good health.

The CDR3 DNA sequence: TGTGCCAGCAGTTTAGTGGGGGGCTATGGCTACACCTTC. Translated, it gives CASSLVGGYGYTF. This rearrangement joins TRBV28 to TRBJ1-2; tentatively, D is TRBD1 (5 bases). Trimming shortened V by 2 bases and J by 4 bases, and 8 bases separated the two germline ends. The germline V gene encodes CDR1 MDHEN and CDR2 SYDVKM. This CDR3 spans 13 amino acids.